Following are 32 T cell receptor beta chains from one sample sequenced in a study of T cells after yellow fever vaccination (dated 2019 in TCRdb). The treatment or condition label, read with the paper, signifies: live attenuated yellow fever vaccine strain. The library relied on 5' RACE. TCRdb lists the instrument as Illumina NovaSeq 6000. TCRdb trimmed public reads at Q25 via fastp, called clones via MiXCR and kept in-frame beta chains. Entries are consolidated by CDR3 protein sequence, retaining the most common genes and DNA. This sample comprises hundreds of thousands of distinct CDR3 sequences, around 12% of them detected only once. Clones ranked in the top ten supply 2.5% to 4% of the sample. The specimen comprised CD4+ T cells sorted from PBMCs, sampled 15 days after the yellow fever booster vaccination. The origin of the receptors is a man aged 18 to 30 who received the YFV17D yellow fever vaccine.

This clonotype was observed a few times. J is TRBJ2-5 and V is TRBV7-9; perhaps TRBD2 as D (5 bases). V shed 8 bases and J shed 2 bases, with 18 bases lying between them. Germline CDR1 and CDR2: SEHNR and FQNEAQ (reference sequence). The CDR3 consists of 15 residues. The CDR3 here is CASHGISTKQETQYF. The CDR3, as DNA: TGTGCCAGCCACGGGATCTCGACGAAGCAAGAGACCCAGTACTTC.

A remark on this clonotype: This may stem from a read error, because a much larger clone lies one nucleotide away. The V and J genes are TRBV5-8 and TRBJ2-3; 13 bases are shared with TRBD2. There are 16 residues in the CDR3. After removal of 4 bases from V and 3 bases from J, the junction contained 5 bases not matched to a gene. Germline lookup yields CDR1 SGHTS and CDR2 YDEGEE. The CDR3 here is CASSQGLAGETDTQYF. For the CDR3, the DNA is TGTGCCAGCAGCCAAGGACTAGCGGGGGAAACAGATACGCAGTATTTT. Together with reference TRBV5-8 and TRBJ2-3, the CDR3 gives the full variable domain: EAGVTQSPTHLIKTRGQQATLRCSPISGHTSVYWYQQALGLGLQFLLWYDEGEERNRGNFPPRFSGRQFPNYSSELNVNALELEDSALYLCASSQGLAGETDTQYFGPGTRLTVL.

The sample holds a few counts of this clonotype. The chain is built from TRBV30 and TRBJ2-7; TRBD1 is a possible D gene (6 bases). From germline, CDR1 is GTSNPN and CDR2 SVGIG (reference sequence). V lost 1 base, J lost 0 bases, and 13 bases lay in between. The CDR3 has 15 residues. The CDR3 loop is CAWSATTGLSYEQYF. For the CDR3, the DNA is TGTGCCTGGAGTGCGACGACAGGCCTCTCCTACGAGCAGTACTTC.

This clonotype was detected a few times. The chain has TRBV6-5 and TRBJ1-1; D unclear. Trimming took off 3 bases at V and 1 base at J, with 9 bases between the two ends. From germline, CDR1 is MNHEY and CDR2 SVGAGI. This CDR3 has 14 residues. The CDR3: CASSYSPGNTEAFF. For the CDR3, the DNA is TGTGCCAGCAGTTATTCACCGGGGAACACTGAAGCTTTCTTT.

The chain carries TRBV19 and TRBJ2-6; no clear D. The ends were cut back, 8 bases at V and 2 bases at J, with 10 bases in the middle. Per germline, CDR1 LNHDA and CDR2 SQIVND (reference sequence). The CDR3 totals 14 residues. In DNA, the CDR3 is TGTGCCAGTTCTAAGAGAACTGGGGCCAACGTCCTGACTTTC. It is translated as CASSKRTGANVLTF. The full variable domain, its missing parts supplied by reference TRBV19 and TRBJ2-6, is DGGITQSPKYLFRKEGQNVTLSCEQNLNHDAMYWYRQDPGQGLRLIYYSQIVNDFQKGDIAEGYSVSREKKESFPLTVTSAQKNPTAFYLCASSKRTGANVLTFGAGSRLTVL.

The rearrangement joins TRBV5-1 to TRBJ2-5, with no clear D. CDR1 is SGHRS, CDR2 YFSETQ, per germline. This CDR3 is built from 15 residues. Trimming left V 1 base short and J 1 base short, with 11 bases between. The CDR3 DNA reads as TGCGCCAGCAGCTTGTTAGGGTACCTCCAAGAGACCCAGTACTTC. As protein: CASSLLGYLQETQYF.

This clonotype has a count of ten or more. The gene calls are TRBV12-3 or TRBV12-4 and TRBJ1-1; D gene ambiguous. The V end was cut by 3 bases, the J end by 4 bases, with 6 bases between. The CDR3 is 12 amino acids. CDR3 protein: CASSFGPTEAFF. For the CDR3, the DNA is TGTGCCAGCAGTTTCGGTCCCACTGAAGCTTTCTTT.

V usage is TRBV20-1 and J usage is TRBJ2-2; weak D call: TRBD1 (5 bases). Germline V gene data show CDR1 as DFQATT and CDR2 as SNEGSKA (reference sequence). V lost 6 bases to trimming and J lost 4 bases, with 12 bases between them. This CDR3 region has 13 residues. The CDR3 reads CSAPRQPTGELFF. DNA of the CDR3: TGCAGTGCCCCTAGACAGCCCACCGGGGAGCTGTTTTTT.

The chain recombines TRBV4-1 with TRBJ2-3, with D perhaps matching TRBD2 (5 bases). The germline gives CDR1 MGHRA, CDR2 YSYEKL. This CDR3 spans 15 amino acids. The V end lost 1 base, the J end lost 0 bases, and 8 bases lay between the germline ends. CDR3 DNA: TGCGCCAGCAGCCAAGGGACTTCTAGCACAGATACGCAGTATTTT. Translating gives CASSQGTSSTDTQYF.

This clonotype came up a few times. The chain couples TRBV7-9 to TRBJ2-7, with no clear D. Germline V gives CDR1 SEHNR, CDR2 FQNEAQ (reference sequence). The CDR3 has 12 residues. V was pared by 5 bases and J by 6 bases, with 11 bases between. The CDR3 reads CASSPSTGEQYV. In nucleotides, the CDR3 is TGTGCCAGCAGCCCCTCCACGGGCGAGCAGTACGTC.

The rearrangement joins TRBV12-3 or TRBV12-4 to TRBJ2-1; the D call may be TRBD1 or TRBD2 (6 bases each). Deletions cut 6 bases from V and 8 bases from J, with 20 bases between. The CDR3 is 15 residues long. The CDR3 reads CASSPGARGLDEQFF. The CDR3 DNA follows: TGTGCCAGCAGCCCGGGGGCGCGGGGCCTCGATGAGCAGTTCTTC.

This clonotype was found many times. Relative to the germline gene, one junction end is altered; a read error may explain this. V and J are TRBV5-1 and TRBJ2-3, with TRBD1 matching over 9 bases. CDR1 is SGHRS and CDR2 is YFSETQ in the germline V gene. This CDR3 is 14 amino acids long. In nucleotides, the CDR3 is TGTGCCAGCAGCCCGGACAGGGGAACAGATACGCAGTATTTT. Amino acids: CASSPDRGTDTQYF.

V is TRBV9 and J is TRBJ1-2; D not resolved. The CDR3 is 15 residues long. Between the trimmed V and J ends, which lost 3 bases and 8 bases, there was a span of 20 bases. The V gene's germline CDR1 is SGDLS and CDR2 YYNGEE. DNA of the CDR3: TGTGCCAGCAGCGCCCCAGGCGCTGCCCCGGGAGGCTACACCTTC. Translation: CASSAPGAAPGGYTF.

The J gene is TRBJ2-1, the V gene TRBV4-3; a possible D gene is TRBD2 (6 bases). Trimming took 4 bases from V and 6 from J, leaving 13 bases between them. Looked up from germline, CDR1 is LGHNA and CDR2 is YSLEER. The length of the CDR3 is 14 residues. In DNA, the CDR3 is TGCGCCAGCAGCCGGGAGGCGCAGGGCAATGAGCAGTTCTTC. This translates into CASSREAQGNEQFF.

The chain recombines TRBV3-1 with TRBJ1-1; D unclear. The V and J ends lost 4 bases and 7 bases respectively, with 13 bases between them. In germline, CDR1 is LGHDT, CDR2 YNNKEL (reference sequence). The CDR3 has 13 residues. CDR3 coding DNA: TGTGCCAGCAGCCCCGGGCCGTGGGGTGAAGCTTTCTTT. This codes for CASSPGPWGEAFF.

This clonotype was seen a handful of times. The CDR3 nucleotides read TGTGCCAGCAGCGTAGAAGGGGGTTTGGGAGATACGCAGTATTTT. Its protein is CASSVEGGLGDTQYF. The genes are TRBV9 and TRBJ2-3; maybe TRBD1 (6 bases). Trimming cost V 0 bases and J 5 bases, with 13 bases left between them. The CDR3 has 15 amino acids. The germline V gene encodes CDR1 SGDLS and CDR2 YYNGEE.

This clonotype was detected only a few times. The V and J genes are TRBV3-1 and TRBJ2-3; D perhaps matches TRBD1 (6 bases). CDR3 length: 14 amino acids. The V gene lost 7 bases and the J gene lost 4 bases, with 15 bases spanning the gap. Germline V gene sequence: CDR1 LGHDT, CDR2 YNNKEL (reference sequence). This CDR3 is CASTSGVGADTQYF. The CDR3 DNA follows: TGTGCCAGCACCTCAGGGGTCGGGGCAGATACGCAGTATTTT.

The chain joins TRBV7-2 to TRBJ2-1, with TRBD1 as a possible D gene (6 bases). In germline, CDR1 is SGHTA, CDR2 FQGNSA. CDR3 length: 12 residues. Trimming cost V 5 bases and J 10 bases, with 12 bases left between them. This CDR3 reads CASSPDRKEQFF. CDR3 nucleotides: TGTGCCAGCAGCCCCGACAGGAAAGAGCAGTTCTTC.

This clonotype was observed a few times. This chain joins TRBV28 and TRBJ1-1, with D perhaps TRBD1 (5 bases). Looked up from germline, CDR1 is MDHEN and CDR2 is SYDVKM. The length of the CDR3 is 12 residues. V was trimmed by 8 bases and J by 4 bases, leaving 11 bases between them. The DNA for the CDR3 is TGTGCCAGCCTCAGGGCGGGCACTGAAGCTTTCTTT. This sequence encodes CASLRAGTEAFF.

V gene TRBV20-1 combines with J gene TRBJ2-1; D uncertain. Trimming took 3 bases from V and 3 from J, leaving 12 bases between them. This CDR3 has 14 residues. The germline V gene encodes CDR1 DFQATT and CDR2 SNEGSKA (reference sequence). The CDR3 is CSASLGDFYNEQFF. CDR3 nucleotides: TGCAGTGCTAGTCTTGGGGATTTCTACAATGAGCAGTTCTTC.

CDR3 residues: CASSGGHVETQYF. CDR3 in DNA: TGTGCCAGCAGTGGGGGACATGTGGAGACCCAGTACTTC. V gene TRBV6-1 combines with J gene TRBJ2-5; weak D call: TRBD1 (6 bases). V lost 4 bases and J 5 bases, leaving 11 bases between the germline ends. CDR3 length: 13 residues. Germline V gene sequence: CDR1 MNHNS, CDR2 SASEGT.

This clonotype was seen a handful of times. This rearrangement joins TRBV20-1 to TRBJ2-7; TRBD1 is a possible D gene (5 bases). The germline V gene has CDR1 DFQATT and CDR2 SNEGSKA (reference sequence). CDR3 length equals 14 residues. V lost 3 bases to trimming and J lost 3 bases, with 15 bases between them. The CDR3 DNA reads as TGCAGTGCTAGTAGGGGTGCAGGGAACTACGAGCAGTACTTC. Protein: CSASRGAGNYEQYF.

This chain connects TRBV18 to TRBJ2-7, with 12 nucleotides matching TRBD2. The CDR3 spans 15 residues. After removal of 8 bases from V and 4 bases from J, the junction contained 9 bases not matched to a gene. The V gene's germline CDR1 is KGHSH and CDR2 LQKENI. The DNA for the CDR3 is TGTGCCAGCGCGGCCGGGACTAGCGGGTCTTACGAGCAGTACGTC. Amino acid sequence: CASAAGTSGSYEQYV.

Ten or more counts support this clonotype. The chain is built from TRBV27 and TRBJ2-7; TRBD2 might be the D (6 bases). Germline loops: CDR1 MNHEY, CDR2 SMNVEV (reference sequence). Trimming took 3 bases from V and 6 from J, leaving 15 bases between them. The CDR3 runs to 14 residues. The CDR3 bases are TGTGCCAGCAGTTTCAGTGGGGGGTTTTCCGAGCAGTACTTC. It translates to CASSFSGGFSEQYF.

This clonotype was seen more than once but under ten times. The chain carries TRBV4-1 and TRBJ2-5, with 10 positions matching TRBD2. This CDR3 is built from 18 residues. Per the germline V gene, CDR1 is MGHRA and CDR2 is YSYEKL. With 1 base clipped from V and 5 bases from J, the junction kept 13 bases outside the gene matches. The CDR3 nucleotides read TGCGCCAGCAGCCAAGCGGATCCTAGCGGGGGTAAAGAGGAGACCCAGTACTTC. Protein: CASSQADPSGGKEETQYF.

This clonotype was seen more than once but under ten times. The chain couples TRBV9 to TRBJ1-2; no firm D call. CDR1 is SGDLS, CDR2 YYNGEE, per germline. The CDR3 consists of 14 residues. Trimming removed 0 bases at V and 0 bases at J, with 6 bases between. The CDR3 DNA sequence: TGTGCCAGCAGCGTAGACCGAACTAACTATGGCTACACCTTC. Translated, it gives CASSVDRTNYGYTF.

This CDR3 is CATSDQDQPQHF. The CDR3 DNA reads as TGTGCCACCAGTGATCAGGATCAGCCCCAGCATTTT. This sequence joins TRBV24-1 and TRBJ1-5; D is uncertain. This CDR3 spans 12 amino acids. The V gene's germline CDR1 is KGHDR and CDR2 SFDVKD. The V end was cut by 3 bases, the J end by 5 bases, with 4 bases between.

This chain links TRBV29-1 with TRBJ2-1; D gene ambiguous. This CDR3 region has 12 residues. Deletions cut 2 bases from V and 11 bases from J, with 13 bases between. The germline CDR1 and CDR2 sequences are SQVTM and ANQGSEA. In nucleotides, the CDR3 is TGCAGCGTTGAAACCGATCGGCGGCAGCAGTTCTTC. The encoded protein is CSVETDRRQQFF.

The chain employs TRBV23-1 and TRBJ2-1; no clear D gene. TRBV23-1 is recorded as an ORF, its role being uncertain. The CDR3 runs 16 residues. Trimming pared 0 bases from V and 7 bases from J, leaving 16 bases between. The CDR3 sequence: CASSQSRPQSVNEQFF. In DNA, the CDR3 is TGCGCCAGCAGTCAATCGAGACCGCAGTCGGTAAATGAGCAGTTCTTC.

The chain links TRBV4-3 to TRBJ1-2; D unresolved. Deletions cut 0 bases from V and 4 bases from J, with 18 bases between. There are 17 residues in the CDR3. Germline V gene data show CDR1 as LGHNA and CDR2 as YSLEER. This CDR3 reads CASSQEGGAFTTYGYTF. The CDR3 bases are TGCGCCAGCAGCCAAGAGGGCGGAGCCTTTACCACCTATGGCTACACCTTC.

The rearrangement links TRBV4-3 to TRBJ2-7, with TRBD2 matching over 10 bases. The CDR3 spans 16 residues. Germline V gives CDR1 LGHNA, CDR2 YSLEER. The V segment lost 4 bases and the J segment 5 bases; nucleotides outside the gene matches: 11. The CDR3 region is CASSRYTTSGSDEQYF. The CDR3 DNA follows: TGCGCCAGCAGCCGATATACGACTAGCGGGTCGGACGAGCAGTACTTC.

This clonotype was recorded a few times. The chain is built from TRBV24-1 and TRBJ2-1; D is possibly TRBD2 (7 bases). The germline gives CDR1 KGHDR, CDR2 SFDVKD. V lost 9 bases and J 7 bases, leaving 18 bases between the germline ends. This CDR3 region has 14 residues. CDR3: CATGVRGLGNEQFF. CDR3 nucleotides: TGTGCCACCGGCGTGCGGGGGCTTGGAAATGAGCAGTTCTTC.